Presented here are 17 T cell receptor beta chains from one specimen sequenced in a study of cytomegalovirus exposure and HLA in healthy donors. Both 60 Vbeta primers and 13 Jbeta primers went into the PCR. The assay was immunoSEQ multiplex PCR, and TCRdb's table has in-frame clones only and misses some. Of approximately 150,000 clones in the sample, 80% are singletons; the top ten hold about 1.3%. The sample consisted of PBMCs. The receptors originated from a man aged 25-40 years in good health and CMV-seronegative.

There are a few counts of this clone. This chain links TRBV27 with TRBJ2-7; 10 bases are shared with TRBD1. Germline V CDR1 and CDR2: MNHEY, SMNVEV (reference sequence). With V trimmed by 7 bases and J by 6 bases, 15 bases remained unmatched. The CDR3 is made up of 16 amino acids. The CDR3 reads CASNPSERQGALEQYF. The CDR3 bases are TGTGCCAGCAACCCCTCCGAAAGACAGGGGGCACTCGAGCAGTACTTC.

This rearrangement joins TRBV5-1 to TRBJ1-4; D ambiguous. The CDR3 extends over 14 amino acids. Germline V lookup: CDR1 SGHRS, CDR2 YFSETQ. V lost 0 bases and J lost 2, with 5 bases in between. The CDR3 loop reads CASSLGETNEKLFF. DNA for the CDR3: TGCGCCAGCAGCTTGGGTGAGACTAATGAAAAACTGTTTTTT.

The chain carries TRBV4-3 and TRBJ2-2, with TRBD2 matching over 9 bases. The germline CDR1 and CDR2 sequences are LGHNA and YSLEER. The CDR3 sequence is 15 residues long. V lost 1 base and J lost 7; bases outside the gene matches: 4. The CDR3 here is CASSQVAGADGELFF. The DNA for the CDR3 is TGCGCCAGCAGCCAAGTAGCGGGGGCGGACGGGGAGCTGTTTTTT.

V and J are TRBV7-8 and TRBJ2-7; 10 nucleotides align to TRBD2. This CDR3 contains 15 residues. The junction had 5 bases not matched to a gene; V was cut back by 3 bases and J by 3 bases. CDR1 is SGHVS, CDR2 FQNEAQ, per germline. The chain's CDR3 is CASSFGLAEGYEQYF. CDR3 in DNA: TGTGCCAGCAGCTTCGGACTAGCGGAAGGCTACGAGCAGTACTTC.

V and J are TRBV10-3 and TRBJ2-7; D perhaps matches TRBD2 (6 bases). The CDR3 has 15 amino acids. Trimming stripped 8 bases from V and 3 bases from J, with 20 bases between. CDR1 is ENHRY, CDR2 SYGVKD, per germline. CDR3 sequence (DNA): TGTGCCATCGCCCCCCGGGCAGGGACTCGCTACGAGCAGTACTTC. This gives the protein CAIAPRAGTRYEQYF.

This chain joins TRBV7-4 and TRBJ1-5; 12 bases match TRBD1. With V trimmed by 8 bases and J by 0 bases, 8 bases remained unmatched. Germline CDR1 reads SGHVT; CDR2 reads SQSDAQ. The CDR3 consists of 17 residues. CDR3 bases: TGTGCCAGCGGGGGACAGGGGGCTGTTTTTAGCAATCAGCCCCAGCATTTT. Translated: CASGGQGAVFSNQPQHF.

CDR3 residues: CASSQVAGGSIEQYF. The CDR3 region has the DNA TGCGCCAGCAGCCAGGTAGCGGGGGGGTCTATCGAGCAGTACTTC. The V gene is TRBV4-3, the J gene TRBJ2-7, with 11 bases identical to TRBD2. The germline V gene has CDR1 LGHNA and CDR2 YSLEER. This CDR3 region has 15 residues. J lost 6 bases, V lost 3 bases, and 7 bases had no gene match.

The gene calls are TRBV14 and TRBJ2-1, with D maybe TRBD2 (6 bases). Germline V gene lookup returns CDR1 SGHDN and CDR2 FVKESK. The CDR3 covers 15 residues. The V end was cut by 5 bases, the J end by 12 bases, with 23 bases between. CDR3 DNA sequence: TGTGCCAGCAGCTTAGCGGAACAGACCCTCATTGTGCAGTTCTTC. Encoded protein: CASSLAEQTLIVQFF.

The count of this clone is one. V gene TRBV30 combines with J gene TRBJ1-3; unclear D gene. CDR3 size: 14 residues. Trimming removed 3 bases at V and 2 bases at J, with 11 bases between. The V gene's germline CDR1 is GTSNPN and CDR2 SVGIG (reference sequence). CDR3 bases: TGTGCCTGGAGCCCACGTCGGGCTGGAAACACCATATATTTT. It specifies CAWSPRRAGNTIYF.

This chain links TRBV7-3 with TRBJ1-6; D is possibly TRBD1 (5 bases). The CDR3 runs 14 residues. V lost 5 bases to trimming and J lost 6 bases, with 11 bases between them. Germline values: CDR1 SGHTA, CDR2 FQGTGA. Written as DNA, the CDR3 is TGTGCCAGCAGCCGCCAGGGTGGTAATTCACCCCTCCACTTT. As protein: CASSRQGGNSPLHF. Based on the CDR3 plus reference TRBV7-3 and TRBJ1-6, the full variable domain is GAGVSQTPSNKVTEKGKYVELRCDPISGHTALYWYRQSLGQGPEFLIYFQGTGAADDSGLPNDRFFAVRPEGSVSTLKIQRTERGDSAVYLCASSRQGGNSPLHFGNGTRLTVT.

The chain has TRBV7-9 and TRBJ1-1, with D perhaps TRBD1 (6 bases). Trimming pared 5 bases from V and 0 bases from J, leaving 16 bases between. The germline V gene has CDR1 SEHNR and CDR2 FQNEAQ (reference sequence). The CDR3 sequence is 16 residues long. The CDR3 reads CASSHDRKGMNTEAFF. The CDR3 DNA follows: TGTGCCAGCAGCCATGACAGGAAGGGGATGAACACTGAAGCTTTCTTT.

CDR3 nucleotide sequence: TGTGCCAGCAGGAAACAGGGCCCCACAGATACGCAGTATTTT. Translated, it gives CASRKQGPTDTQYF. The gene calls are TRBV2 and TRBJ2-3; a weak D match, TRBD1 (6 bases). V lost 6 bases, J lost 2 bases, and 12 bases lay in between. Germline lookup yields CDR1 SNHLY and CDR2 FYNNEI. The CDR3 runs to 14 residues.

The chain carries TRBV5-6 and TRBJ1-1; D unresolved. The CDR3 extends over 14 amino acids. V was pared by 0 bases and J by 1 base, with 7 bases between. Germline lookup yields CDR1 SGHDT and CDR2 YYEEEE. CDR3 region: CASSLAGRNTEAFF. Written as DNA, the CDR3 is TGTGCCAGCAGCTTGGCAGGTAGGAACACTGAAGCTTTCTTT.

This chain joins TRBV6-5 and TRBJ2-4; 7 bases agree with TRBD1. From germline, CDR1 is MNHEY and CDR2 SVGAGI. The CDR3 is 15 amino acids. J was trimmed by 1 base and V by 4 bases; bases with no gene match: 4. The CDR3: CASSSLQGAKNIQYF. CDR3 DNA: TGTGCCAGCAGTTCCCTACAGGGGGCCAAAAACATTCAGTACTTC.

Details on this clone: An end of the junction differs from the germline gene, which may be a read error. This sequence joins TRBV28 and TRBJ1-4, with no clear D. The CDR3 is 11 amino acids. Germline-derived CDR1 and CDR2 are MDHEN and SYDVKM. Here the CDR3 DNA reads TGTGCCAGCACTTTAGGGAGAAAACTGTTTTTT. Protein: CASTLGRKLFF.

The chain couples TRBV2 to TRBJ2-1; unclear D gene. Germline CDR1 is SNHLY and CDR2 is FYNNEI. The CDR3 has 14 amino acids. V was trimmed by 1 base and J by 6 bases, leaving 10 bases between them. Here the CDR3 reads CASSEEGRINEQFF. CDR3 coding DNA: TGTGCCAGCAGTGAAGAAGGCAGGATCAATGAGCAGTTCTTC.

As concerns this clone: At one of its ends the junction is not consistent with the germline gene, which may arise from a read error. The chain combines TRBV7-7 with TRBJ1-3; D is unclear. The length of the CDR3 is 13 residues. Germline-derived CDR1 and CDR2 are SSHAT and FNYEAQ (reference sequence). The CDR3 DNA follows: TGTGCTAGCAGCTTAGCGCATGAGGACACCATATATTTT. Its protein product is CASSLAHEDTIYF.